What follows are 30 T cell receptor beta chains derived from one specimen sequenced in a study of blood T cell repertoires in COVID-19. Measured with immunoSEQ multiplex PCR; TCRdb has only the in-frame clones, and not every one. The sample records some 80,000 clones, around 81% being singletons. The specimen was peripheral blood. The receptors stem from an elderly man with acute or convalescent COVID-19.

The J gene is TRBJ1-1, the V gene TRBV7-9, with TRBD1 identical over 7 bases. The CDR3 sequence is 13 residues long. Germline loops: CDR1 SEHNR, CDR2 FQNEAQ (reference sequence). Germline trimming cut 3 bases from V and 3 bases from J; bases unmatched to any gene: 1. In DNA form, the CDR3 reads TGTGCCAGCAGCTTTACAGGGGACACTGAAGCTTTCTTT. The encoded protein is CASSFTGDTEAFF.

This clone was recorded a few times. The chain recombines TRBV18 with TRBJ1-2, with a tentative D call TRBD1 (6 bases). CDR3 length: 15 residues. The ends were cut back, 3 bases at V and 4 bases at J, with 15 bases in the middle. CDR1 and CDR2 (germline): KGHSH, LQKENI. The CDR3 reads CASSPLQGQGYGYTF. The CDR3 DNA sequence: TGTGCCAGCTCACCTCTACAGGGTCAGGGCTATGGCTACACCTTC.

V usage is TRBV18 and J usage is TRBJ2-2; the match to TRBD2 covers 10 bases. Germline V gives CDR1 KGHSH, CDR2 LQKENI. V shed 2 bases, J shed 6 bases, and the junction held 12 bases outside the gene matches. This CDR3 has 18 residues. This chain's CDR3 is CASSPFSYASGRPGELFF. The CDR3 DNA reads as TGTGCCAGCTCACCATTTTCATACGCTAGCGGGAGACCCGGGGAGCTGTTTTTT.

The V gene is TRBV14, the J gene TRBJ2-3; 8 positions agree with TRBD2. V trimming: 1 base; J trimming: 3 bases; junction bases outside the gene matches: 21. Looked up from germline, CDR1 is SGHDN and CDR2 is FVKESK. The CDR3 has 21 amino acids. For the CDR3, the DNA is TGTGCCAGCAGCCAAGCCCGCCATCAACCCCGAGCGGGAGAGTCGACAGATACGCAGTATTTT. Its protein product is CASSQARHQPRAGESTDTQYF. Filled out from reference TRBV14 and TRBJ2-3, the complete variable domain reads EAGVTQFPSHSVIEKGQTVTLRCDPISGHDNLYWYRRVMGKEIKFLLHFVKESKQDESGMPNNRFLAERTGGTYSTLKVQPAELEDSGVYFCASSQARHQPRAGESTDTQYFGPGTRLTVL.

V usage is TRBV6-1 and J usage is TRBJ1-1; D is undetermined. CDR3 size: 15 residues. V lost 3 bases to trimming and J lost 1 base, with 12 bases between them. The V gene's germline CDR1 is MNHNS and CDR2 SASEGT. The DNA of the CDR3 is TGTGCCAGCAGTGAGGATGGCGGAAAGAACACTGAAGCTTTCTTT. It yields the protein CASSEDGGKNTEAFF.

The chain has TRBV5-1 and TRBJ2-1, with 9 bases identical to TRBD2. Germline CDR1 is SGHRS and CDR2 is YFSETQ. The trim removed 3 bases at V and 4 bases at J, leaving 14 bases unmatched. This CDR3 is built from 18 residues. The CDR3: CASSSRTQTSGIYNEQFF. The DNA of the CDR3 is TGCGCCAGCAGCTCCCGAACCCAGACTAGCGGAATATACAATGAGCAGTTCTTC.

V and J are TRBV19 and TRBJ2-2; TRBD2 is a possible D gene (7 bases). V shed 6 bases and J shed 3 bases, with 14 bases lying between them. The CDR3 extends over 15 amino acids. The germline V gene encodes CDR1 LNHDA and CDR2 SQIVND (reference sequence). CDR3 nucleotide sequence: TGTGCCAGTAGCCCAGAGGGGGGGTACACCGGGGAGCTGTTTTTT. It specifies CASSPEGGYTGELFF.

This chain links TRBV9 with TRBJ2-5, with a weak D call TRBD1 (6 bases). The CDR3 covers 13 residues. The V end lost 2 bases, the J end lost 5 bases, and 10 bases lay between the germline ends. Germline V gene lookup returns CDR1 SGDLS and CDR2 YYNGEE. In nucleotides, the CDR3 is TGTGCCAGCAGCGTCAGGGGAACTGAGACCCAGTACTTC. Its protein product is CASSVRGTETQYF. Supplemented by reference TRBV9 and TRBJ2-5, the full variable domain reads DSGVTQTPKHLITATGQRVTLRCSPRSGDLSVYWYQQSLDQGLQFLIQYYNGEERAKGNILERFSAQQFPDLHSELNLSSLELGDSALYFCASSVRGTETQYFGPGTRLLVL.

This chain connects TRBV7-6 to TRBJ2-7; 8 bases line up with TRBD2. Germline trimming cut 5 bases from V and 6 bases from J; bases unmatched to any gene: 9. Germline V CDR1 and CDR2: SGHVS, FNYEAQ. This CDR3 comprises 14 residues. As DNA, the CDR3 is TGTGCCAGCAGCCCCCAGCGGGAGCTTGGCGAGCAGTACTTC. It encodes CASSPQRELGEQYF.

The chain joins TRBV12-5 to TRBJ2-3; 9 nucleotides line up with TRBD1. The germline CDR1 and CDR2 sequences are LGHNT and FRNRAP. The CDR3 extends over 14 amino acids. The V and J ends lost 2 bases and 6 bases, in that order; junction bases with no gene match: 3. CDR3 sequence: CASGLRQGGDTQYF. Here the CDR3 DNA reads TGTGCTAGTGGTTTGAGACAGGGGGGGGATACGCAGTATTTT. The full variable domain, its missing parts supplied by reference TRBV12-5 and TRBJ2-3, is DARVTQTPRHKVTEMGQEVTMRCQPILGHNTVFWYRQTMMQGLELLAYFRNRAPLDDSGMPKDRFSAEMPDATLATLKIQPSEPRDSAVYFCASGLRQGGDTQYFGPGTRLTVL.

The chain joins TRBV18 to TRBJ2-2, with TRBD1 identical over 7 bases. The V and J ends lost 6 bases and 0 bases, in that order; junction bases with no gene match: 4. Looked up from germline, CDR1 is KGHSH and CDR2 is LQKENI. CDR3 length equals 15 residues. CDR3 coding DNA: TGTGCCAGCTCTCCCGGGACAGCGAACACCGGGGAGCTGTTTTTT. This codes for CASSPGTANTGELFF.

CDR3 sequence reads: CASSELANEQFF. Written as DNA, the CDR3 is TGTGCCAGCAGTGAACTAGCCAATGAGCAGTTCTTC. The V and J genes are TRBV25-1 and TRBJ2-1; TRBD2 might be the D (5 bases). The CDR3 totals 12 residues. The germline CDR1 and CDR2 sequences are MGHDK and SYGVNS. Trimming took off 2 bases at V and 6 bases at J, with 5 bases between the two ends.

The table lists this clone with a few counts. The chain recombines TRBV2 with TRBJ2-7; D is unclear. The CDR3 spans 10 residues. V was cut by 6 bases and J by 2 bases, with 2 bases left in between. Germline V gives CDR1 SNHLY, CDR2 FYNNEI. CDR3 coding DNA: TGTGCCAGCAGCGCCTACGAGCAGTACTTC. It encodes CASSAYEQYF.

V usage is TRBV9 and J usage is TRBJ1-2; 7 bases are a match to TRBD1. There are 13 residues in the CDR3. Looked up from germline, CDR1 is SGDLS and CDR2 is YYNGEE. V shed 4 bases and J 3 bases; nucleotides not matched to a gene: 3. The CDR3 sequence: CASSRDSYYGYTF. DNA for the CDR3: TGTGCCAGCAGCAGGGACAGCTACTATGGCTACACCTTC.

In its sample, this clone was seen once. CDR3 coding DNA: TGTGCCAGCAGTGATCATCTTGCGGGAGGGCCTAGAAACATTCAGTACTTC. This codes for CASSDHLAGGPRNIQYF. The chain combines TRBV2 with TRBJ2-4, with TRBD2 matching over 9 bases. The CDR3 extends over 17 amino acids. With 3 bases clipped from V and 6 bases from J, the junction kept 12 bases outside the gene matches. From germline, CDR1 is SNHLY and CDR2 FYNNEI.

The chain is built from TRBV2 and TRBJ2-7; TRBD2 agrees at 9 bases. V lost 6 bases and J lost 0; bases outside the gene matches: 12. Germline lookup yields CDR1 SNHLY and CDR2 FYNNEI. The CDR3 runs to 17 residues. The CDR3 DNA reads as TGTGCCAGCAGAAGACTAGCGGATACTCAAAACTCCTACGAGCAGTACTTC. This gives the protein CASRRLADTQNSYEQYF. Combining the CDR3 with reference TRBV2 and TRBJ2-7 gives the whole variable domain EPEVTQTPSHQVTQMGQEVILRCVPISNHLYFYWYRQILGQKVEFLVSFYNNEISEKSEIFDDQFSVERPDGSNFTLKIRSTKLEDSAMYFCASRRLADTQNSYEQYFGPGTRLTVT.

This clone was seen only once. The V gene is TRBV6-5, the J gene TRBJ1-4, with TRBD1 identical over 10 bases. The CDR3 extends over 13 amino acids. The junction had 1 base not matched to a gene; V was cut back by 6 bases and J by 6 bases. Germline values: CDR1 MNHEY, CDR2 SVGAGI. The CDR3 bases are TGTGCCAGCAGAGGACAGGGGGATGAAAAACTGTTTTTT. Its translation: CASRGQGDEKLFF.

This rearrangement joins TRBV2 to TRBJ2-6; D perhaps matches TRBD1 (6 bases). This CDR3 region has 15 residues. Trimming left V 4 bases short and J 3 bases short, with 10 bases between. Germline V gene data show CDR1 as SNHLY and CDR2 as FYNNEI. The DNA for the CDR3 is TGTGCCAGCAGTGCACAGGGAATTGGGGCCAACGTCCTGACTTTC. Translating it yields CASSAQGIGANVLTF.

The chain uses TRBV6-6 and TRBJ2-2; tentative D call: TRBD1 (6 bases). CDR3 length: 13 residues. V was pared by 4 bases and J by 5 bases, with 8 bases between. The germline gives CDR1 MNHNY, CDR2 SVGAGI (reference sequence). The CDR3 sequence: CASSSQGTGELFF. As DNA, the CDR3 is TGTGCCAGCAGTTCACAGGGAACCGGGGAGCTGTTTTTT.

This clone has a single count. This chain joins TRBV5-1 and TRBJ1-1; the match to TRBD1 covers 7 bases. Germline CDR1 reads SGHRS; CDR2 reads YFSETQ. With 2 bases clipped from V and 3 bases from J, the junction kept 4 bases outside the gene matches. This CDR3 region has 14 residues. CDR3 coding DNA: TGCGCCAGCAGCTTAACCGGGACAGACACTGAAGCTTTCTTT. Its translation: CASSLTGTDTEAFF. Variable domain in full (rest from reference TRBV5-1 and TRBJ1-1): KAGVTQTPRYLIKTRGQQVTLSCSPISGHRSVSWYQQTPGQGLQFLFEYFSETQRNKGNFPGRFSGRQFSNSRSEMNVSTLELGDSALYLCASSLTGTDTEAFFGQGTRLTVV.

Comment on this clone: Compared with germline, one end of the junction differs, possibly owing to a read error. The chain carries TRBV7-7 and TRBJ2-7, with 8 bases identical to TRBD1. Per germline, CDR1 SSHAT and CDR2 FNYEAQ (reference sequence). The CDR3 has 15 amino acids. CDR3 bases: TGTGCTAGCAGCTTAGCCGGGACAGGAGGCTACGAGCAGTACTTC. As protein: CASSLAGTGGYEQYF.

This clone was seen once. V and J are TRBV18 and TRBJ2-5; a possible D gene is TRBD1 (5 bases). CDR1 and CDR2 from the germline V gene are KGHSH and LQKENI. This CDR3 spans 13 amino acids. V lost 3 bases to trimming and J lost 5 bases, with 10 bases between them. The CDR3 bases are TGTGCCAGCTCACCCCAGGGTCGCGAGACCCAGTACTTC. It translates to CASSPQGRETQYF. Combining the CDR3 with reference TRBV18 and TRBJ2-5 gives the whole variable domain NAGVMQNPRHLVRRRGQEARLRCSPMKGHSHVYWYRQLPEEGLKFMVYLQKENIIDESGMPKERFSAEFPKEGPSILRIQQVVRGDSAAYFCASSPQGRETQYFGPGTRLLVL.

The chain employs TRBV7-3 and TRBJ1-2; 10 nucleotides line up with TRBD1. The V gene's germline CDR1 is SGHTA and CDR2 FQGTGA. This CDR3 comprises 13 residues. The J segment lost 7 bases and the V segment lost 5 bases, leaving 4 bases of the junction unmatched. The CDR3, as DNA: TGTGCCAGCAGCCCGGGACAGGGGAGTGGCTACACCTTC. Residues: CASSPGQGSGYTF.

The chain combines TRBV27 with TRBJ2-1; a weak D match, TRBD2 (5 bases). V was shortened by 2 bases and J by 6 bases, with 11 bases between the two germline ends. CDR1 and CDR2 (germline): MNHEY, SMNVEV (reference sequence). This CDR3 comprises 14 residues. The DNA for the CDR3 is TGTGCCAGCAGTTTACGGACCAGCGGCAATGAGCAGTTCTTC. Amino acid sequence: CASSLRTSGNEQFF.

This rearrangement joins TRBV4-2 to TRBJ1-5; D is uncertain. The V and J ends lost 0 bases and 7 bases respectively, with 7 bases between them. The CDR3 contains 13 residues. The V gene's germline CDR1 is LGHNA and CDR2 YNFKEQ. CDR3 residues: CASSQDGLQPQHF. As DNA, the CDR3 is TGTGCCAGCAGCCAAGATGGCTTGCAGCCCCAGCATTTT.

CDR3 loop: CASSLLIAEYNEQFF. The CDR3 nucleotides read TGTGCCAGCAGCTTATTAATAGCGGAATACAATGAGCAGTTCTTC. V gene TRBV7-3 combines with J gene TRBJ2-1, with D possibly TRBD2 on 6 matching bases. Trimming stripped 2 bases from V and 4 bases from J, with 12 bases between. Germline V gene sequence: CDR1 SGHTA, CDR2 FQGTGA. This CDR3 has 15 amino acids.

The chain joins TRBV19 to TRBJ2-7, with D perhaps matching TRBD2 (5 bases). The V gene lost 6 bases and the J gene lost 5 bases, with 8 bases spanning the gap. The germline gives CDR1 LNHDA, CDR2 SQIVND (reference sequence). The CDR3 spans 11 residues. The CDR3 reads CASRAGDEQYF. CDR3 bases: TGTGCCAGTAGGGCCGGGGACGAGCAGTACTTC.

This clone was detected a few times. The J gene is TRBJ1-1, the V gene TRBV10-3, with D maybe TRBD1 (5 bases). CDR3 length: 15 residues. Trimming removed 4 bases at V and 5 bases at J, with 17 bases between. Germline-derived CDR1 and CDR2 are ENHRY and SYGVKD. The CDR3 nucleotides are TGTGCCATCAGTGGGTCCCCGGGGGGTAGGACTGAAGCTTTCTTT. Its translation is CAISGSPGGRTEAFF.

This chain joins TRBV28 and TRBJ2-3; 10 bases fit TRBD2. This CDR3 spans 15 amino acids. Per germline, CDR1 MDHEN and CDR2 SYDVKM. Trimming cost V 4 bases and J 5 bases; bases outside gene matches: 6. The CDR3 bases are TGTGCCAGCAGTTCTATAGCGGGAGGATTAGATACGCAGTATTTT. It translates to CASSSIAGGLDTQYF.

The V and J genes are TRBV12-3 or TRBV12-4 and TRBJ1-1, with D perhaps TRBD1 (6 bases). The CDR3 totals 13 residues. V gave up 4 bases and J gave up 2 bases, with 8 bases separating them. CDR3 sequence reads: CASSWTVNTEAFF. The CDR3 nucleotides are TGTGCCAGCAGTTGGACAGTCAACACTGAAGCTTTCTTT.